A single sample is the source of the 8 T cell receptor beta chains below, sequenced in a study of metastatic and nonmetastatic thyroid tumors. TCRdb recomputed clones from the PCR reads via MiXCR. Of tens of thousands of clones listed, less than 50% were seen once; the top ten hold around 22%. Thyroid surgery had not been preceded by any treatment in any patient. The sample consisted of tumor tissue. The source of these receptors is a male donor with papillary thyroid cancer or a benign thyroid nodule (not recorded which). Some clones in this sample may be carry-over from other donors' samples.

J is TRBJ2-7 and V is TRBV9; TRBD1 or TRBD2 may be the D gene (6 bases each). V was clipped by 0 bases and J by 0 bases, with 13 bases between them. Germline V gene sequence: CDR1 SGDLS, CDR2 YYNGEE. CDR3 length: 16 amino acids. CDR3: CASSVGLGGSSYEQYF. CDR3 DNA sequence: TGTGCCAGCAGCGTAGGTCTAGGGGGGAGCTCCTACGAGCAGTACTTC.

This clone is a singleton in its sample. The V gene is TRBV7-2, the J gene TRBJ1-2; D gene uncertain. The CDR3 has 14 amino acids. V shed 5 bases and J shed 0 bases, with 10 bases lying between them. The germline CDR1 and CDR2 sequences are SGHTA and FQGNSA. DNA of the CDR3: TGTGCCAGCAGCACTCAGTCTACTAACTATGGCTACACCTTC. It codes for CASSTQSTNYGYTF.

This chain connects TRBV3-1 to TRBJ2-3, with D maybe TRBD1 (6 bases). The CDR3 contains 13 residues. The germline V gene encodes CDR1 LGHDT and CDR2 YNNKEL (reference sequence). Trimming stripped 2 bases from V and 4 bases from J, with 7 bases between. The DNA for the CDR3 is TGTGCCAGCAGCCAACAGGGGCCAGATACGCAGTATTTT. Its protein product is CASSQQGPDTQYF.

The genes are TRBV20-1 and TRBJ2-7; tentatively, D is TRBD1 (6 bases). In germline, CDR1 is DFQATT, CDR2 SNEGSKA (reference sequence). V was cut by 3 bases and J by 1 base, with 13 bases left in between. The CDR3 extends over 14 amino acids. The CDR3 DNA follows: TGCAGTGCTAGGGATCTAACAGGGTCCTACGAGCAGTACTTC. Its protein is CSARDLTGSYEQYF.

The genes are TRBV18 and TRBJ2-3; weak D call: TRBD1 (6 bases). There are 15 residues in the CDR3. V was pared by 3 bases and J by 3 bases, with 13 bases between. CDR1 is KGHSH, CDR2 LQKENI, per germline. The CDR3 sequence is CASSPGTPLTDTQYF. The CDR3, as DNA: TGTGCCAGCTCACCGGGGACACCCCTTACAGATACGCAGTATTTT.

In this sample, this clone is medium-sized. The chain is built from TRBV6-4 and TRBJ2-2; no clear D. Trimming took off 2 bases at V and 0 bases at J, with 1 base between the two ends. This CDR3 spans 13 amino acids. Germline lookup yields CDR1 MRHNA and CDR2 SNTAGT. CDR3 protein: CASSDTNTGELFF. CDR3 nucleotides: TGTGCCAGCAGTGACACGAACACCGGGGAGCTGTTTTTT.

Written as DNA, the CDR3 is TGTGCCAGCAGCCCCCGACAGAGCTCCTATAATTCACCCCTCCACTTT. This encodes CASSPRQSSYNSPLHF. The chain combines TRBV27 with TRBJ1-6; TRBD1 is a possible D gene (5 bases). V lost 6 bases, J lost 0 bases, and 12 bases lay in between. CDR3 size: 16 residues. The germline V gene encodes CDR1 MNHEY and CDR2 SMNVEV (reference sequence).

The chain recombines TRBV24-1 with TRBJ2-7, with 8 bases matching TRBD2. With V trimmed by 4 bases and J by 9 bases, 7 bases remained unmatched. Germline CDR1 reads KGHDR; CDR2 reads SFDVKD. The CDR3 is made up of 13 amino acids. The CDR3 spells CATSDLGSGAQYF. Here the CDR3 DNA reads TGTGCCACCAGTGACCTGGGTAGCGGGGCGCAGTACTTC.